A selection of T cell receptor beta chains follows, all from one sample in a study of CD8 T cells in Susac syndrome. TCRdb fed the immunoSEQ multiplex PCR reads into MiXCR, producing one record per CDR3 protein. In the table there are 170,000 or so distinct CDR3 sequences, under 95% of which are singletons. The material sequenced was CD4+ T cells from PBMCs. Every receptor here comes from a human donor with multiple sclerosis. Each CDR3 is given with its conserved first and last residue. The D gene is left open where the match is weak. Size tells how often a clone was seen (once, few, many) or the class of an expanded clone, and some rows leave it out.

size | J | D | V | CDR3 | DNA
- | TRBJ2-3 | - | TRBV28 | CASSHTGKGTDTQYF | TGTGCCAGCAGTCATACAGGGAAGGGCACAGATACGCAGTATTTT
- | TRBJ2-3 | - | TRBV7-8 | CASSAGSDTQYF | TGTGCCAGCAGCGCTGGATCGGATACGCAGTATTTT
- | TRBJ2-7 | TRBD1 | TRBV29-1 | CSVWDRRSEQYF | TGCAGCGTTTGGGACAGGAGATCCGAGCAGTACTTC
- | TRBJ2-7 | TRBD1 | TRBV5-4 | CASSFPLGQGAYEQYF | TGTGCCAGCAGCTTCCCACTTGGACAGGGGGCCTACGAGCAGTACTTC
- | TRBJ2-1 | TRBD2 | TRBV30 | CAWSASGNPHNEQFF | TGTGCCTGGAGTGCGAGCGGGAACCCTCACAATGAGCAGTTCTTC
- | TRBJ1-2 | - | TRBV7-9 | CASSPEAYGYTF | TGTGCCAGCAGCCCAGAGGCTTATGGCTACACCTTC
once | TRBJ2-7 | - | TRBV7-2 | CASSLVAGVTEGEQYF | TGTGCCAGCAGCTTAGTAGCTGGGGTCACCGAGGGCGAGCAGTACTTC
- | TRBJ2-5 | TRBD2 | TRBV20-1 | CSARGLAGYQETQYF | TGCAGTGCTAGGGGACTAGCGGGGTACCAAGAGACCCAGTACTTC
- | TRBJ1-5 | TRBD1 | TRBV20-1 | CSARSTGMDQPQHF | TGCAGTGCTAGGTCGACAGGGATGGATCAGCCCCAGCATTTT
once | TRBJ2-3 | TRBD2 | TRBV6-2/TRBV6-3 | CASSYGTTTQYF | TGTGCCAGCAGTTACGGGACTACTACGCAGTATTTT
- | TRBJ1-4 | - | TRBV23-1 | CASSQLSGRTKNCFF | -
- | TRBJ2-5 | - | TRBV30 | CAWSLGGTQYF | TGTGCCTGGAGTCTAGGGGGAACCCAGTACTTC
- | TRBJ1-2 | TRBD1 | TRBV18 | CASSPQPGQGRYGYTF | TGTGCCAGCTCACCCCAGCCGGGACAGGGGAGGTATGGCTACACCTTC
- | TRBJ2-3 | - | TRBV12-3/TRBV12-4 | CASNRADTQYF | TGTGCCAGCAACAGGGCAGATACGCAGTATTTT
- | TRBJ2-2 | - | TRBV6-2/TRBV6-3 | CASSYSIGWQGIVGELFF | TGTGCCAGCAGTTACTCGATAGGCTGGCAGGGTATTGTCGGGGAGCTGTTTTTT
- | TRBJ2-3 | - | TRBV5-1 | CASSFKRDTTDTQYF | TGCGCCAGCAGCTTCAAGCGGGACACCACAGATACGCAGTATTTT